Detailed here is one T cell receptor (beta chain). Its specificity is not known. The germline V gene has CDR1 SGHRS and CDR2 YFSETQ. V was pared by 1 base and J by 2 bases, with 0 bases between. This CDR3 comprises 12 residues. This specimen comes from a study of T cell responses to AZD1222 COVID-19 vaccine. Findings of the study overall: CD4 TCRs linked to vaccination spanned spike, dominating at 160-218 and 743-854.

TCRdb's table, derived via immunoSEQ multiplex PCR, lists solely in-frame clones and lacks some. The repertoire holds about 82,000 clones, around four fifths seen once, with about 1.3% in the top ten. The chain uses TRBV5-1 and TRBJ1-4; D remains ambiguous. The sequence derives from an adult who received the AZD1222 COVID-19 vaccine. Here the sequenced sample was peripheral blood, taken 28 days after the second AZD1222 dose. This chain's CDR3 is CASSLTNEKLFF. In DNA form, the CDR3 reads TGCGCCAGCAGCTTGACTAATGAAAAACTGTTTTTT.